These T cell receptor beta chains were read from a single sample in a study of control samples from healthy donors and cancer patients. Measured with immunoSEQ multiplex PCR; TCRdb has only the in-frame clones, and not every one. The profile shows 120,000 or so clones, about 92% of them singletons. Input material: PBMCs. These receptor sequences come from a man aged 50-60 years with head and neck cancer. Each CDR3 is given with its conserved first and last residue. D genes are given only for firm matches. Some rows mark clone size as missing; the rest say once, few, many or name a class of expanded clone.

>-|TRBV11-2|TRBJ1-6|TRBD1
TGTGCCAGCAGCTTGACCGGGACAGGGACCTCACCCCTCCACTTT
CASSLTGTGTSPLHF
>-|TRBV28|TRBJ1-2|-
TGTGCCAGCAGTGCCGGACATAACTATGGCTACACCTTC
CASSAGHNYGYTF
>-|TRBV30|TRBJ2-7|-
TGTGCCTGGAGTGGGGGAGCTAACGAGCAGTACTTC
CAWSGGANEQYF
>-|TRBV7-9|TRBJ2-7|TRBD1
TGTGCCAGCAGCCTTGGGACAGGGGGCTCCGTAAGCCGATCCTACGAGCAGTACTTC
CASSLGTGGSVSRSYEQYF
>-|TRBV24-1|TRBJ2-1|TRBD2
TGTGCCACCAGTGGTCCGGGACTAGCGGGGATGAATGAGCAGTTCTTC
CATSGPGLAGMNEQFF
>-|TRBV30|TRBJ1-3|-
TGTGCCTGGAGTGTAGGGCAGCTTGGAAACACCATATATTTT
CAWSVGQLGNTIYF
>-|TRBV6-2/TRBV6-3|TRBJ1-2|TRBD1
TGTGCCAGCAGTTACGGAGGACAGGGGGATGGCTACACCTTC
CASSYGGQGDGYTF
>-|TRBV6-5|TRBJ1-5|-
TGTGCCAGCAGTTCAAGCTATAGCAATCAGCCCCAGCATTTT
CASSSSYSNQPQHF
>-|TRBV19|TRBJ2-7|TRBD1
TGTGCCAGTTCTACAGGGGTCTACGAGCAGTACTTC
CASSTGVYEQYF
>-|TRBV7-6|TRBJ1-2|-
TGTGCCAGCAGCTTCTTAGGTCACGGAACCTACTCTAATGGCTACACCTTC
CASSFLGHGTYSNGYTF
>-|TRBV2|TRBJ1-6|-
TGTGCCACGGTGGGGATCAGAGGGTCACCCCTCCACTTT
CATVGIRGSPLHF
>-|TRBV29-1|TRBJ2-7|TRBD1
TGCAGCGGCCTGACAGGGTCCGAGCAGTACTTC
CSGLTGSEQYF
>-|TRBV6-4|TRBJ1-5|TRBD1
TGTGCCAGCAGTATGACAGGGGGTCAGCCCCAGCATTTT
CASSMTGGQPQHF
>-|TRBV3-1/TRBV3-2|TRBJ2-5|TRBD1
TGTGCCAGCAGTCGTCCCGGGACAGGGACCCAGTACTTC
CASSRPGTGTQYF
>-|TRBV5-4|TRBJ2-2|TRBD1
TGTGCCAGCAGGCACGGGACAGAGAACACCGGGGAGCTGTTTTTT
CASRHGTENTGELFF
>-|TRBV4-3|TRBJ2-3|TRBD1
TGCGCCAGCAGCCAAGGGCCGGGGACAGGGGCAGATACGCAGTATTTT
CASSQGPGTGADTQYF
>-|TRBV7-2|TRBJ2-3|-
TGTGCCAGCTTGACCGGCATTTCAGATACGCAGTATTTT
CASLTGISDTQYF
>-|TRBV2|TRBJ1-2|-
TGTGCCAGCAGAGGTCCAGGGGCTTCTGGCTACACCTTC
CASRGPGASGYTF
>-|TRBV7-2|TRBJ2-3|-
TGTGCCAGCAGCTTGCAGACAGTCCGCTCCACAGATACGCAGTATTTT
CASSLQTVRSTDTQYF
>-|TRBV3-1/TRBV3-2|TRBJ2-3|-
TGTGCCAGCAGCCAAGATGCAGATACGCAGTATTTT
CASSQDADTQYF
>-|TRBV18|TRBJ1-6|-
TGTGCCAGCTCCCCATCGTCAGCGGGTTCACCCCTCCACTTT
CASSPSSAGSPLHF
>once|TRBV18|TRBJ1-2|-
TGTGCCAGCTCACCACCCTCGGGGGTTTCCAACTATGGCTACACCTTC
CASSPPSGVSNYGYTF
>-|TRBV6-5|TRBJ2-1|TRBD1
TGTGCCAGCAGTCGGGACAGGGGCGTCTACAATGAGCAGTTCTTC
CASSRDRGVYNEQFF
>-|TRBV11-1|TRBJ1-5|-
TGTGCCAGCAGCTCAGCCCTTAATCAGCCCCAGCATTTT
CASSSALNQPQHF
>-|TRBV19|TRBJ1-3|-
TGTGCCAGTATCGCCCAGGCAGTTGGAAACACCATATATTTT
CASIAQAVGNTIYF
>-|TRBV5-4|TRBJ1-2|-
TGTGCCAGCAGCTTAGTTAACAGGATAAATGGCTACACCTTC
CASSLVNRINGYTF
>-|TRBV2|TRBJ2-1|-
TGTGCCAGCAGATACCCCTCTGGGAGGGGGCAGCAGTTCTTC
CASRYPSGRGQQFF
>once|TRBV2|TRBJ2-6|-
TGTGCCAGCAGTGGGGTCCGAGCTCTTCCCGGGGCCAACGTCCTGACTTTC
CASSGVRALPGANVLTF
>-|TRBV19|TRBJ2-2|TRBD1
TGTGCCAGTAGCAGCCGGACAGGGGGCTACACCGGGGAGCTGTTTTTT
CASSSRTGGYTGELFF
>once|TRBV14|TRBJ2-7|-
TGTGCCAGCAGCCTCACGCGAGGGAACGAGCAGTACTTC
CASSLTRGNEQYF
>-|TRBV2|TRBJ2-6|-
TGTGCCAGCAGCCCCCGGGACAAGTGGATCTCTGGGGCCAACGTCCTGACTTTC
CASSPRDKWISGANVLTF
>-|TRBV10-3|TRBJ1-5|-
TGTGCCATCAGTGAACAGGGCGGGGGTCAGCCCCAGCATTTT
CAISEQGGGQPQHF
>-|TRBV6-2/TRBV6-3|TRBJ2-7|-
TGTGCCAGCAGTTACGGAACGACCGAGCAGTACTTC
CASSYGTTEQYF
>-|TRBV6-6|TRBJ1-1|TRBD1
TGTGCCAGCAGTTACTCGGCAGGGGGACCCAACACTGAAGCTTTCTTT
CASSYSAGGPNTEAFF
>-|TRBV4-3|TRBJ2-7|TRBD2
TGCGCCAGCAGCCAAGATCTAGCGGGGGCCCTCTACGAGCAGTACTTC
CASSQDLAGALYEQYF
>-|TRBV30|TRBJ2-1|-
TGTGCCTGGATGGCCCCAGGGGATGAGCAGTTCTTC
CAWMAPGDEQFF
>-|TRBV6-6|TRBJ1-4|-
TGTGCCAGCAGCAGAGGGACAACTAATGAAAAACTGTTTTTT
CASSRGTTNEKLFF
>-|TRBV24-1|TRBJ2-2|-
TGTGCCACCAGTGATCCGGACAGAAACACCGGGGAGCTGTTTTTT
CATSDPDRNTGELFF
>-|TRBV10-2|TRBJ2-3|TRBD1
TGCGCCAGCACTCGGACAGGGGAGGGAGATACGCAGTATTTT
CASTRTGEGDTQYF